Shown below are 32 T cell receptor beta chains from a single sample sequenced in a study of beta chain features in type 1 diabetes. Study findings and constraints: TCRB CDR3 length was moderately but significantly reduced in all four CD4+ subsets of Type 1 diabetes patients.

These TCRs are of unknown antigen specificity. Sequencing targeted expressed TCRB transcripts, as all isolated RNA had been reverse transcribed. The data were produced by immunoSEQ multiplex PCR, yet TCRdb's version contains in-frame clones alone and is incomplete. Among about 650,000 clones, under 15% were seen once, and the ten largest hold approximately 0.11%. Source material: naive CD4+ T cells from blood. These receptors were taken from a young man with type 1 diabetes.

This clone was counted a few times. The chain joins TRBV6-6 to TRBJ2-4, with D possibly being TRBD2 (5 bases). The V end was cut by 6 bases, the J end by 6 bases, with 15 bases between. The CDR3 totals 14 residues. In germline, CDR1 is MNHNY, CDR2 SVGAGI (reference sequence). CDR3 DNA sequence: TGTGCCAGCAGCCTGTCCGAGGGTGGAAACATTCAGTACTTC. This codes for CASSLSEGGNIQYF.

The chain couples TRBV10-2 to TRBJ2-4; no reliable D call. CDR3 length: 13 residues. V lost 6 bases to trimming and J lost 5 bases, with 11 bases between them. The germline CDR1 and CDR2 sequences are WSHSY and SAAADI. The CDR3 here is CASRAYPENIQYF. CDR3 coding DNA: TGCGCCAGCAGGGCCTACCCTGAAAACATTCAGTACTTC.

The chain carries TRBV4-1 and TRBJ2-7; 9 positions match TRBD2. Germline V gene lookup returns CDR1 MGHRA and CDR2 YSYEKL. With 4 bases clipped from V and 0 bases from J, the junction kept 10 bases outside the gene matches. The CDR3 is 17 amino acids. CDR3 coding DNA: TGCGCCAGCAGCCCAGGAGCTAGCGGGGCGCTCTCCTACGAGCAGTACTTC. Translated: CASSPGASGALSYEQYF.

J is TRBJ1-1 and V is TRBV5-1; TRBD1 is a possible D gene (5 bases). Germline assignment: CDR1 SGHRS and CDR2 YFSETQ. The V gene lost 2 bases and the J gene lost 7 bases, with 15 bases spanning the gap. This CDR3 comprises 14 residues. CDR3 region: CASSFESPTGEAFF. The CDR3 region has the DNA TGCGCCAGCAGCTTTGAATCCCCAACAGGTGAAGCTTTCTTT.

The gene calls are TRBV5-6 and TRBJ2-7; TRBD1 matches at 7 bases. The CDR3 runs to 15 residues. Germline CDR1 is SGHDT and CDR2 is YYEEEE. V shed 4 bases and J 3 bases; nucleotides not matched to a gene: 10. The CDR3 is CASSKRGQGVYEQYF. The CDR3 bases are TGTGCCAGCAGCAAAAGGGGGCAGGGAGTCTACGAGCAGTACTTC.

This sequence joins TRBV7-3 and TRBJ2-7; perhaps TRBD1 as D (6 bases). This CDR3 spans 17 amino acids. V was cut by 4 bases and J by 4 bases, with 23 bases left in between. Germline assignment: CDR1 SGHTA and CDR2 FQGTGA. The CDR3 protein is CASSSKPGHSNSYEQYF. CDR3 DNA: TGTGCCAGCAGCTCCAAACCGGGACACTCCAACTCTTACGAGCAGTACTTC.

The rearrangement uses TRBV20-1 and TRBJ2-5, with D unresolved. This CDR3 contains 11 residues. The V end lost 4 bases, the J end lost 3 bases, and 6 bases lay between the germline ends. Germline CDR1 reads DFQATT; CDR2 reads SNEGSKA (reference sequence). The CDR3 coding sequence is TGCAGTGCTACCAGTAAAGAGACCCAGTACTTC. It yields the protein CSATSKETQYF.

The table lists this clone with a few counts. The chain has TRBV29-1 and TRBJ1-1, with TRBD1 matching 9 bases. This CDR3 has 15 residues. Germline V gene lookup returns CDR1 SQVTM and CDR2 ANQGSEA. J gave up 5 bases and V 2 bases, and 9 bases lay outside the gene matches. CDR3 protein: CSVEHSGTGKTEAFF. The CDR3 nucleotides are TGCAGCGTTGAACACTCCGGGACAGGGAAAACTGAAGCTTTCTTT.

The chain joins TRBV29-1 to TRBJ1-1; D perhaps matches TRBD1 (5 bases). CDR3 length equals 13 residues. The germline CDR1 and CDR2 sequences are SQVTM and ANQGSEA. V was cut by 2 bases and J by 5 bases, with 12 bases left in between. This CDR3 is CSVERGSVTEAFF. As DNA, the CDR3 is TGCAGCGTTGAAAGGGGTTCAGTAACTGAAGCTTTCTTT.

The rearrangement uses TRBV28 and TRBJ2-1; D is possibly TRBD2 (5 bases). The V gene lost 2 bases and the J gene lost 9 bases, with 8 bases spanning the gap. Germline V CDR1 and CDR2: MDHEN, SYDVKM. The CDR3 is made up of 12 amino acids. The CDR3 DNA reads as TGTGCCAGCAGTTTAAAGCGGAGTGAGCAGTTCTTC. Protein sequence: CASSLKRSEQFF.

This clone came up a few times. V and J are TRBV6-5 and TRBJ1-2; 7 bases match TRBD1. The trim removed 6 bases at V and 8 bases at J, leaving 12 bases unmatched. The CDR3 spans 14 residues. Germline-derived CDR1 and CDR2 are MNHEY and SVGAGI. The CDR3 here is CASRLGTATGGYTF. The CDR3 DNA is TGTGCCAGCAGGCTTGGGACAGCGACTGGGGGCTACACCTTC.

This clone has only a few counts. The CDR3 region is CASSLTNTGELFF. The CDR3 DNA sequence: TGTGCCAGCAGCTTAACGAACACCGGGGAGCTGTTTTTT. The gene calls are TRBV13 and TRBJ2-2; the D is unclear. The germline V gene encodes CDR1 PRHDT and CDR2 FYEKMQ (reference sequence). Between the trimmed V and J ends, which lost 2 bases and 0 bases, there was a span of 1 base. The CDR3 covers 13 residues.

The rearrangement uses TRBV28 and TRBJ2-7, with D perhaps matching TRBD1 (6 bases). Germline-derived CDR1 and CDR2 are MDHEN and SYDVKM. V gave up 3 bases and J gave up 1 base, with 7 bases separating them. This CDR3 comprises 13 residues. CDR3 loop: CASSFGTSYEQYF. The CDR3 bases are TGTGCCAGCAGTTTCGGGACATCCTACGAGCAGTACTTC. The full variable domain, rest sourced from reference TRBV28 and TRBJ2-7, is DVKVTQSSRYLVKRTGEKVFLECVQDMDHENMFWYRQDPGLGLRLIYFSYDVKMKEKGDIPEGYSVSREKKERFSLILESASTNQTSMYLCASSFGTSYEQYFGPGTRLTVT.

This clone was counted only a few times. The rearrangement joins TRBV5-1 to TRBJ2-3, with D unclear. Germline V gives CDR1 SGHRS, CDR2 YFSETQ. The CDR3 runs to 15 residues. V lost 0 bases and J 2 bases, leaving 10 bases between the germline ends. Here the CDR3 reads CASSLATDHTDTQYF. As DNA, the CDR3 is TGCGCCAGCAGCTTGGCCACGGACCACACAGATACGCAGTATTTT.

The J gene is TRBJ1-2, the V gene TRBV9, with 11 bases fitting TRBD1. The CDR3 consists of 16 residues. Trimming at V came to 3 bases and at J to 4 bases, leaving 8 bases not matched to a gene. Germline V gene sequence: CDR1 SGDLS, CDR2 YYNGEE. In DNA, the CDR3 is TGTGCCAGCAGCGCGCTAACCGGGACAGGGGGCTATGGCTACACCTTC. Protein: CASSALTGTGGYGYTF.

This clone was seen more than once but under ten times. This chain links TRBV29-1 with TRBJ2-3; D gene uncertain. The germline CDR1 and CDR2 sequences are SQVTM and ANQGSEA. The germline V and J ends were trimmed by 3 bases and 6 bases, with 13 bases remaining between them. CDR3 size: 13 residues. The CDR3, as DNA: TGCAGCGTTGATCTCCCGGCTAGGGATACGCAGTATTTT. This sequence encodes CSVDLPARDTQYF.

The genes are TRBV2 and TRBJ2-7; maybe TRBD1 (6 bases). The germline CDR1 and CDR2 sequences are SNHLY and FYNNEI. Deletions cut 6 bases from V and 2 bases from J, with 20 bases between. CDR3 length: 16 residues. Here the CDR3 DNA reads TGTGCCAGCAGGGCCGGGACATCGGAGGAAACCTACGAGCAGTACTTC. It specifies CASRAGTSEETYEQYF.

This clone has more than one count but fewer than ten. The CDR3 DNA reads as TGTGCCTGGGGACAGGTCCAAGAGACCCAGTACTTC. Its translation: CAWGQVQETQYF. The chain carries TRBV30 and TRBJ2-5; 7 nucleotides agree with TRBD1. There are 12 residues in the CDR3. After removal of 5 bases from V and 1 base from J, the junction contained 1 base not matched to a gene. The germline CDR1 and CDR2 sequences are GTSNPN and SVGIG (reference sequence).

This sequence joins TRBV5-4 and TRBJ2-7, with D hard to call. This CDR3 has 12 amino acids. The germline V and J ends were trimmed by 3 bases and 0 bases, with 4 bases remaining between them. Germline V CDR1 and CDR2: SGHNT, YYREEE (reference sequence). As DNA, the CDR3 is TGTGCCAGCAGCTCCCCCTCCTACGAGCAGTACTTC. Translated: CASSSPSYEQYF.

V is TRBV6-1 and J is TRBJ2-5; D not resolved. CDR3 length: 12 residues. Germline V gene sequence: CDR1 MNHNS, CDR2 SASEGT. Trimming took off 10 bases at V and 2 bases at J, with 11 bases between the two ends. CDR3 nucleotides: TGTGCCACCATGAGGCAACAAGAGACCCAGTACTTC. This encodes CATMRQQETQYF.

The chain couples TRBV7-9 to TRBJ1-1; possible D gene TRBD1, 5 bases. The ends were cut back, 11 bases at V and 4 bases at J, with 14 bases in the middle. This CDR3 has 12 residues. Germline loops: CDR1 SEHNR, CDR2 FQNEAQ (reference sequence). CDR3 DNA: TGTGCCGGGGGTAAATTGGGCACTGAAGCTTTCTTT. This encodes CAGGKLGTEAFF.

The CDR3 sequence is CASSLEARYSYTF. CDR3 DNA: TGTGCCAGCAGCTTGGAGGCGCGTTACAGCTACACCTTC. V gene TRBV5-6 combines with J gene TRBJ1-2; no clear D. Trimming pared 0 bases from V and 9 bases from J, leaving 12 bases between. CDR1 is SGHDT, CDR2 YYEEEE, per germline. This CDR3 spans 13 amino acids.

The chain is built from TRBV4-3 and TRBJ2-3, with TRBD2 identical over 8 bases. The trim removed 0 bases at V and 7 bases at J, leaving 12 bases unmatched. This CDR3 region has 17 residues. Germline-derived CDR1 and CDR2 are LGHNA and YSLEER. CDR3 sequence (DNA): TGCGCCAGCAGCCAAGATATACGGGGGGGCCGAGCTAATACGCAGTATTTT. It translates to CASSQDIRGGRANTQYF.

A few counts support this clone. The rearrangement links TRBV7-2 to TRBJ2-7, with 11 bases lining up with TRBD2. The CDR3 spans 15 residues. Losses at the gene ends were 5 bases for V and 3 bases for J; bases not matched to a gene: 6. CDR1 and CDR2 from the germline V gene are SGHTA and FQGNSA. The CDR3 DNA reads TGTGCCAGCAGCCCACGACTAGCGGGGAACTACGAGCAGTACTTC. Translation gives CASSPRLAGNYEQYF.

This clone was seen only a few times. J is TRBJ1-5 and V is TRBV28, with D possibly being TRBD1 (6 bases). Germline CDR1 reads MDHEN; CDR2 reads SYDVKM. Trimming pared 5 bases from V and 0 bases from J, leaving 11 bases between. The CDR3 spans 15 residues. The CDR3 DNA sequence: TGTGCCAGCAGTCTGACAGGTTATAGCAATCAGCCCCAGCATTTT. Its protein product is CASSLTGYSNQPQHF.

The chain has TRBV14 and TRBJ1-1; the D is unclear. There are 14 residues in the CDR3. CDR1 and CDR2 from the germline V gene are SGHDN and FVKESK. Trimming removed 0 bases from V and 1 base from J, with 6 bases in between. CDR3 loop: CASSQDSANTEAFF. CDR3 DNA sequence: TGTGCCAGCAGCCAAGATTCGGCGAACACTGAAGCTTTCTTT.

This clone was found a few times. The J gene is TRBJ1-5, the V gene TRBV4-2; 8 nucleotides align to TRBD1. From germline, CDR1 is LGHNA and CDR2 YNFKEQ. The V gene end was trimmed by 5 bases and the J gene end by 1 base; junction bases not matched to a gene: 4. The CDR3 is 15 residues long. The CDR3 protein is CASSTDRASNQPQHF. The DNA for the CDR3 is TGTGCCAGCAGCACGGACAGGGCAAGCAATCAGCCCCAGCATTTT.

This clone showed up just a few times. The chain carries TRBV5-6 and TRBJ2-1, with a possible D match to TRBD1 (5 bases). This CDR3 has 13 amino acids. V lost 5 bases, J lost 4 bases, and 10 bases lay in between. Germline assignment: CDR1 SGHDT and CDR2 YYEEEE. The CDR3 spells CASRGHRYNEQFF. In nucleotides, the CDR3 is TGTGCCAGCAGGGGGCATCGTTACAATGAGCAGTTCTTC. The whole variable domain, filled in from reference TRBV5-6 and TRBJ2-1, reads DAGVTQSPTHLIKTRGQQVTLRCSPKSGHDTVSWYQQALGQGPQFIFQYYEEEERQRGNFPDRFSGHQFPNYSSELNVNALLLGDSALYLCASRGHRYNEQFFGPGTRLTVL.

The chain uses TRBV2 and TRBJ2-2; 12 positions agree with TRBD1. The germline CDR1 and CDR2 sequences are SNHLY and FYNNEI. Unmatched junction bases numbered 5, after V lost 6 bases and J lost 6 bases. The CDR3 covers 15 residues. CDR3 loop: CASRGTGGKAGELFF. The CDR3 DNA follows: TGTGCCAGCAGAGGGACAGGGGGCAAGGCCGGGGAGCTGTTTTTT.

This clone was counted between two and nine times. The chain links TRBV30 to TRBJ2-7; TRBD2 matches at 9 bases. V lost 2 bases and J lost 4; bases outside the gene matches: 6. CDR1 is GTSNPN and CDR2 is SVGIG in the germline V gene (reference sequence). The CDR3 runs 14 residues. The DNA of the CDR3 is TGTGCCTGGAGTCCCCTAGCGGGGAGGTACGAGCAGTACTTC. It yields the protein CAWSPLAGRYEQYF.

V gene TRBV7-9 combines with J gene TRBJ2-1; no reliable D call. The CDR3 has 17 residues. The V gene's germline CDR1 is SEHNR and CDR2 FQNEAQ (reference sequence). Deletions cut 6 bases from V and 0 bases from J, with 18 bases between. CDR3 protein: CASRPIIAASSYNEQFF. The CDR3 nucleotides read TGTGCCAGCAGACCTATCATAGCAGCGAGCTCCTACAATGAGCAGTTCTTC.

This clone was picked up a small number of times. J is TRBJ2-5 and V is TRBV11-2; 10 bases agree with TRBD1. V shed 4 bases, J shed 2 bases, and the junction held 7 bases outside the gene matches. The length of the CDR3 is 16 residues. Germline CDR1 SGHAT, CDR2 FQNNGV. CDR3 in DNA: TGTGCCAGCAGCTCTACAAGACAGGGGGCTCAAGAGACCCAGTACTTC. Translated: CASSSTRQGAQETQYF.